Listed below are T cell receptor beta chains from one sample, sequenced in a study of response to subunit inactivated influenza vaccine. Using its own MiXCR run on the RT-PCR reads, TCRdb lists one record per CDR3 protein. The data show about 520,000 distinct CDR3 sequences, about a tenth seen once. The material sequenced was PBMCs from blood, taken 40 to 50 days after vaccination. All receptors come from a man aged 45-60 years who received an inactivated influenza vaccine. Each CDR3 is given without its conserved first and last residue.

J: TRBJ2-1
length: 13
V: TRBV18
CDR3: ASSPTSGSLSEQF

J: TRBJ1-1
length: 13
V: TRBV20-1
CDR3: SAIDRQGANTEAF

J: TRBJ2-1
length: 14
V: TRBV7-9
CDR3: ASRPAGTGVYNEQF

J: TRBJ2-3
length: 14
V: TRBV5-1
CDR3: ASSPEGGRVADTQY

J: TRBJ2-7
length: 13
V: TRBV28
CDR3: ASSLSSGQGYEQY

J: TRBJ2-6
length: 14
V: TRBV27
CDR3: ASSLSAYSGANVLT

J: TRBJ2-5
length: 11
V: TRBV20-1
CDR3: SARDFRKETQY

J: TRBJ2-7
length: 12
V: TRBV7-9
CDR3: ASSPGAVTYEQY

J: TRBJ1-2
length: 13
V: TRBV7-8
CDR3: ASSLVSNNNYGYT

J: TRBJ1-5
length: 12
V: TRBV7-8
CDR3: ASSSYLSNQPQH

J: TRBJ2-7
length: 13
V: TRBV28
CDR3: ASGTPRQGAYEQY

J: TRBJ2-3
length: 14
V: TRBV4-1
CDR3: ASSQETGIRADTQY

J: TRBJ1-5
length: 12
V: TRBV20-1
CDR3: SASSGSGDQPQH

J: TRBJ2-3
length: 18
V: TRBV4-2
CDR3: ASSQGARSGRKGSTDTQY

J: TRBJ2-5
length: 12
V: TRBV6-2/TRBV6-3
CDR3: ASSYSNLGETQY

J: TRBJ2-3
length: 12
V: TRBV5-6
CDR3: ASSPFTQIDTQY

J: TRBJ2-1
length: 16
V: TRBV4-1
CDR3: ASSQGLAGGTWGDEQF

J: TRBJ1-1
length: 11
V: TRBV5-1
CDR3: ASSRGESTEAF

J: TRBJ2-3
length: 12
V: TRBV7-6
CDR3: ASTSLTGTDTQY

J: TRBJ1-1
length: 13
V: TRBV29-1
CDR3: SVERSRTGQGWAF

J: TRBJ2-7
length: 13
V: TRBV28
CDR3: ASSRGAGSSYEQY

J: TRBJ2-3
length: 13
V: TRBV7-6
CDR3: ASSLTPTGRHTQY

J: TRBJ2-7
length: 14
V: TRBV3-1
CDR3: ASSQLGQNTPLEQY

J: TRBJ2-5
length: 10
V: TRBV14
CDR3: ASSQVQETQY

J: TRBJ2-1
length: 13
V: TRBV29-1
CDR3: SVESRTGSTGEQF

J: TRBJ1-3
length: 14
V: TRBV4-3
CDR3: ASSLGIGLSGNTIY

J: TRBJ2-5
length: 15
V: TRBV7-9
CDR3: ASSPLAGAAGQETQY

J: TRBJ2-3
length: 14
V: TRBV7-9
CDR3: ASSLAIGQGTDTQY